The next 8 T cell receptor beta chains were all read from a single sample in a study of cytomegalovirus exposure and HLA in healthy donors. In the PCR, 60 Vbeta and 13 Jbeta primers were used. Method: immunoSEQ multiplex PCR; TCRdb's copy keeps in-frame clones and lacks some. The repertoire holds 150,000 to 200,000 clones, with 79% as singletons. What was sequenced was PBMCs. The receptors derive from a woman aged 45-59 years in good health and CMV-seronegative.

With respect to this clone: The sample has other DNA sequences that encode this CDR3 too. The gene calls are TRBV28 and TRBJ1-2; D unresolved. Germline assignment: CDR1 MDHEN and CDR2 SYDVKM. The CDR3 sequence is 12 residues long. Trimming cost V 5 bases and J 4 bases, with 8 bases left between them. CDR3 coding DNA: TGTGCCAGCAGTCTAGGATCCTATGGCTACACCTTC. Protein product: CASSLGSYGYTF.

V usage is TRBV5-6 and J usage is TRBJ1-5; no firm D call. The CDR3 length is 14 residues. V dropped 1 base and J dropped 5 bases, with 10 bases sitting between them. CDR1 and CDR2 (germline): SGHDT, YYEEEE. CDR3 sequence (DNA): TGTGCCAGCAGCTTGTTAGAGGGAGATCAGCCCCAGCATTTT. Translation: CASSLLEGDQPQHF.

V usage is TRBV18 and J usage is TRBJ2-7; the D gene is possibly TRBD1 (6 bases). Germline V gives CDR1 KGHSH, CDR2 LQKENI. The V gene lost 6 bases and the J gene lost 7 bases, with 10 bases spanning the gap. The CDR3 loop spans 11 amino acids. CDR3 in amino acids: CASSTGTEQYF. The CDR3 DNA is TGTGCCAGCTCCACAGGGACGGAGCAGTACTTC.

The chain is built from TRBV2 and TRBJ2-2, with 7 bases identical to TRBD1. Unmatched junction bases numbered 8, after V lost 8 bases and J lost 2 bases. There are 15 residues in the CDR3. CDR1 is SNHLY and CDR2 is FYNNEI in the germline V gene. The CDR3 coding sequence is TGTGCCAGCGACCGGGACAGAGGTAACACCGGGGAGCTGTTTTTT. Amino acid sequence: CASDRDRGNTGELFF.

This chain joins TRBV19 and TRBJ2-3, with 9 bases fitting TRBD2. Germline values: CDR1 LNHDA, CDR2 SQIVND (reference sequence). The trim removed 5 bases at V and 8 bases at J, leaving 14 bases unmatched. CDR3 length: 16 residues. Written as DNA, the CDR3 is TGTGCCAGTAGTGCAGGCGAGGTAGCGGGAGAAGGTACGCAGTATTTT. Translated, it gives CASSAGEVAGEGTQYF.

A remark on this clone: One end of the junction does not line up with germline, which may come from a read error. V is TRBV7-7 and J is TRBJ1-5; weak D call: TRBD1 (6 bases). Germline V CDR1 and CDR2: SSHAT, FNYEAQ (reference sequence). The CDR3 sequence is 13 residues long. In nucleotides, the CDR3 is TGTGCTAGCAGCCCCGGGACAAATCAGCCCCAGCATTTT. Its translation: CASSPGTNQPQHF.

V gene TRBV21-1 combines with J gene TRBJ2-1; TRBD2, as called in the table, went unchecked against the DNA. TRBV21-1 is noted as a pseudogene. The CDR3 is made up of 14 amino acids. CDR3: CASVLSGSEDEQFF. The CDR3 DNA reads TGTGCCAGCGTTTTAAGCGGGAGTGAAGATGAGCAGTTCTTC.

This chain joins TRBV5-1 and TRBJ2-3; perhaps TRBD2 as D (5 bases). The CDR3 has 15 residues. V lost 1 base and J lost 3, with 12 bases in between. Germline V gene lookup returns CDR1 SGHRS and CDR2 YFSETQ. The chain's CDR3 is CASSLSVAPTDTQYF. Written as DNA, the CDR3 is TGCGCCAGCAGCTTGTCGGTAGCGCCAACAGATACGCAGTATTTT.